This T cell receptor beta chain was retrieved from a study of blood T cell repertoires in COVID-19. J was trimmed by 2 bases and V by 5 bases; bases with no gene match: 5. CDR1 is SNHLY and CDR2 is FYNNEI in the germline V gene. This CDR3 contains 16 residues. Profiling relied on immunoSEQ multiplex PCR, and the TCRdb table lists in-frame clones only, not all of them. The data hold about 150,000 clones, with 85% observed a single time. Sequencing input: PBMCs or T cells enriched from blood (not recorded which). V and J are TRBV2 and TRBJ2-2; 10 bases are shared with TRBD2. This clonotype originated in a woman aged 40 to 50 who had recovered from COVID-19. The CDR3 sequence is CASSTGLAQNTGELFF. DNA for the CDR3: TGTGCCAGCAGTACGGGACTAGCGCAAAACACCGGGGAGCTGTTTTTT.